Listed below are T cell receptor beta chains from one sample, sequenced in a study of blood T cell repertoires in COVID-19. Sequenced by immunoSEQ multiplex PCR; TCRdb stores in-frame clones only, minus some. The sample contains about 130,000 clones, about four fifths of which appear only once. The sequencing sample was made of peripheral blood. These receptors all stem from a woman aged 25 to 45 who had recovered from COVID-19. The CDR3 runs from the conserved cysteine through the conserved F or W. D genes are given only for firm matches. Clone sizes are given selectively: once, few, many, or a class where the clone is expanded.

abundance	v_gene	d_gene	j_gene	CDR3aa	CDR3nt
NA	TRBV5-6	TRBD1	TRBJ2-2	CATGSWTGHIPNTGELFF	TGTGCCACTGGAAGCTGGACAGGGCACATTCCGAACACCGGGGAGCTGTTTTTT
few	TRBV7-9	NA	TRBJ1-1	CASSSPSEVAEAFF	TGTGCCAGCAGCTCCCCGAGTGAGGTCGCTGAAGCTTTCTTT
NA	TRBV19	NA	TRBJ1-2	CASSMSLGADTNYGYTF	TGTGCCAGTAGTATGTCTTTGGGGGCGGATACTAACTATGGCTACACCTTC
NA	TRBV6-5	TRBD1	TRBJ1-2	CASTGTGGMGGYTF	TGTGCCAGCACTGGGACAGGGGGCATGGGTGGCTACACCTTC
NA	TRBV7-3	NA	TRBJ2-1	CASSWGRSSYNEQFF	TGTGCCAGCAGCTGGGGGCGGTCCTCCTACAATGAGCAGTTCTTC
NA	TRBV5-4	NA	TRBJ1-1	CASSSMTGDTEAFF	TGTGCCAGCAGCTCAATGACGGGGGATACTGAAGCTTTCTTT
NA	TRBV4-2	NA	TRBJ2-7	CASSPEGGGSYEQYF	TGTGCCAGCAGCCCGGAGGGTGGGGGATCCTACGAGCAGTACTTC
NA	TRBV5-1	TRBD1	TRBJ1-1	CASSGTAYEAFF	TGCGCCAGCAGCGGGACAGCATATGAAGCTTTCTTT
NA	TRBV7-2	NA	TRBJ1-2	CASSPGQVSYYGYTF	TGTGCCAGCAGCCCAGGACAAGTCTCTTACTATGGCTACACCTTC
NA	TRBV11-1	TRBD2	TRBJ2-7	CASSLAGTSGGAYEQYF	TGTGCCAGCAGCTTAGCTGGGACTAGCGGGGGGGCCTACGAGCAGTACTTC
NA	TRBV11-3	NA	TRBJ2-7	CASSPDSADGTYEQYF	TGTGCCAGCAGCCCCGACAGCGCGGACGGAACTTACGAGCAGTACTTC
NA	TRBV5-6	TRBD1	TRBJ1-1	CASSLGQIEAFF	TGTGCCAGCAGCCTGGGACAGATTGAAGCTTTCTTT
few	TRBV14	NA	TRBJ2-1	CASSQEWVGLKHNEQFF	TGTGCCAGCAGCCAAGAATGGGTCGGACTAAAGCACAATGAGCAGTTCTTC
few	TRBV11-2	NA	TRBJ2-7	CASSLGDEQYF	TGTGCCAGCAGCTTGGGCGACGAGCAGTACTTC